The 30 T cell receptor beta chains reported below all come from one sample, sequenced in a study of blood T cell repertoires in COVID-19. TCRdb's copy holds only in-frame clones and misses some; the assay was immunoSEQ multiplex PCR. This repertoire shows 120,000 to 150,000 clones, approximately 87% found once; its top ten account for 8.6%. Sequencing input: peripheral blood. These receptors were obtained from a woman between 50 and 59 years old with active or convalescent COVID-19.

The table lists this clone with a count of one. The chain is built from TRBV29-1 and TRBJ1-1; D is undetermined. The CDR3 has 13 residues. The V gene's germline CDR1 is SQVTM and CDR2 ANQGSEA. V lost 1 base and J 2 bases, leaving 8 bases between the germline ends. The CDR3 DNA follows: TGCAGCGTTGAAGCGAGGACTAACACTGAAGCTTTCTTT. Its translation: CSVEARTNTEAFF.

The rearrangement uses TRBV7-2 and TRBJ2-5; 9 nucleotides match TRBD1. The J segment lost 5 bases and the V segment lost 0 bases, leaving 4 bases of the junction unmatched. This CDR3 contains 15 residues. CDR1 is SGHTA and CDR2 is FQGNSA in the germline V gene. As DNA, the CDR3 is TGTGCCAGCAGCTTAGCCACAGGGGGCAGGGAGACCCAGTACTTC. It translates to CASSLATGGRETQYF.

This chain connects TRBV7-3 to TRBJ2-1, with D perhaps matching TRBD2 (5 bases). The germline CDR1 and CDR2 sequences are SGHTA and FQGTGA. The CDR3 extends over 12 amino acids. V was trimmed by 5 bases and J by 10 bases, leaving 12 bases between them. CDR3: CASSADYAEQFF. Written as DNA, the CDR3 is TGTGCCAGCAGCGCTGACTACGCAGAGCAGTTCTTC.

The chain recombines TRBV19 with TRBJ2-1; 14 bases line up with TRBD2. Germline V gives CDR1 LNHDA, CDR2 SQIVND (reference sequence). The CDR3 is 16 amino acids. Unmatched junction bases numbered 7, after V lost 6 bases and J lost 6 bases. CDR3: CASRPQGLAGVNEQFF. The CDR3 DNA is TGTGCCAGTAGACCCCAGGGACTAGCGGGAGTCAATGAGCAGTTCTTC.

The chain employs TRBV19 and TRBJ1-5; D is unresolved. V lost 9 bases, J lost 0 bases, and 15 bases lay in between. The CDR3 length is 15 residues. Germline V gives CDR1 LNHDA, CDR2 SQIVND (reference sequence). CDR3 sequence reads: CASAPLSSSNQPQHF. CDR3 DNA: TGTGCCAGCGCACCTCTGTCCAGTAGCAATCAGCCCCAGCATTTT.

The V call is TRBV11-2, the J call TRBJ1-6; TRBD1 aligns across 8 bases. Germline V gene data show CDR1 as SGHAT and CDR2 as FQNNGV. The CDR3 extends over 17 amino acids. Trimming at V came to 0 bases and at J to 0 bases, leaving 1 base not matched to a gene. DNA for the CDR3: TGTGCCAGCAGCTTAGAGACAGGGGCCTCCTATAATTCACCCCTCCACTTT. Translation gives CASSLETGASYNSPLHF.

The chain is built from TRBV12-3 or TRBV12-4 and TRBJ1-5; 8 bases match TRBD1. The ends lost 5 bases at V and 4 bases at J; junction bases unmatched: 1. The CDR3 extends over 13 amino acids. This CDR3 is CASSRTGNQPQHF. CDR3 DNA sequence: TGTGCCAGCAGTCGGACAGGGAATCAGCCCCAGCATTTT.

The CDR3 nucleotides are TGTGCCACCAGTGACCCGACCACGACAGGGTGGGCCACAGATACGCAGTATTTT. It is translated as CATSDPTTTGWATDTQYF. This chain connects TRBV24-1 to TRBJ2-3, with 7 bases fitting TRBD1. Trimming took 4 bases from V and 2 from J; bases not matched to a gene: 14. This CDR3 is built from 18 residues. Looked up from germline, CDR1 is KGHDR and CDR2 is SFDVKD.

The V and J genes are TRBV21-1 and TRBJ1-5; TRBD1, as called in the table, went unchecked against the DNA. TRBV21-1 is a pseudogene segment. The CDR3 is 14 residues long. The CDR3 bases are TGTGCCAGCAGCAAAGCGCAGGTAGACCAGCCCCAGCATTTT. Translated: CASSKAQVDQPQHF.

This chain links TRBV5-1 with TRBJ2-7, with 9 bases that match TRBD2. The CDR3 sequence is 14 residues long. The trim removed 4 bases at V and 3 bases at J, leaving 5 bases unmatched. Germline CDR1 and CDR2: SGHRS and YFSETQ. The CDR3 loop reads CASSPTSGNYEQYF. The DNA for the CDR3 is TGCGCCAGCAGCCCGACTAGCGGAAACTACGAGCAGTACTTC.

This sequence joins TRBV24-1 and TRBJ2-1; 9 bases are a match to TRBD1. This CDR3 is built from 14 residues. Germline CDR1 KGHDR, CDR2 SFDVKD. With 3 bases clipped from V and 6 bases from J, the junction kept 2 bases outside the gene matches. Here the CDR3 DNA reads TGTGCCACCAGTGATGTGACAGGGGGCAATGAGCAGTTCTTC. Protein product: CATSDVTGGNEQFF.

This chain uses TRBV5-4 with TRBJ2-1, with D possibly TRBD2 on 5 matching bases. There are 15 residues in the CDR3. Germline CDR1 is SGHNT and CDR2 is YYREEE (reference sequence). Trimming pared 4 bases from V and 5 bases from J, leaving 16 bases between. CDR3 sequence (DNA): TGTGCCAGCAGCCCGGCGGCTAGCACTGACAATGAGCAGTTCTTC. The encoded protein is CASSPAASTDNEQFF.

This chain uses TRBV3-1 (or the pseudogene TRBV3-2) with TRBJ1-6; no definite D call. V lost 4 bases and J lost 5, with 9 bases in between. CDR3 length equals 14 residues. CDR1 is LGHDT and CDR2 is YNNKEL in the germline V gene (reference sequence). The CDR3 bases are TGTGCCAGCAGCCGGCTCAGGAATAATTCACCCCTCCACTTT. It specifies CASSRLRNNSPLHF.

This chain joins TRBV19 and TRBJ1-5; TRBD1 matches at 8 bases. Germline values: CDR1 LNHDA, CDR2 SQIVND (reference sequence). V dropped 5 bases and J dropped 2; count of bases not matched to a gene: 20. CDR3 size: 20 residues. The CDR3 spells CASSLRGPGQVNTRNQPQHF. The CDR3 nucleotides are TGTGCCAGTAGTTTAAGGGGACCGGGACAGGTTAACACCCGCAATCAGCCCCAGCATTTT.

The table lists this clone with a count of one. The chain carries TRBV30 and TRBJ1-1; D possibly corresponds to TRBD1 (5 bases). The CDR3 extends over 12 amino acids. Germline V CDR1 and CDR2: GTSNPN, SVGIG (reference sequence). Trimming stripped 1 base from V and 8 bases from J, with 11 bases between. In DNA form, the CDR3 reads TGTGCCTGGAGTGACAGGCAGATCGAAGCTTTCTTT. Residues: CAWSDRQIEAFF.

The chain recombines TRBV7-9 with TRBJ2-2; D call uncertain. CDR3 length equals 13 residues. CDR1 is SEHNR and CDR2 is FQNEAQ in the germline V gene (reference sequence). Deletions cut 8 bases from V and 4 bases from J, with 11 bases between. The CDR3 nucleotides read TGTGCCAGCGGTCGAACGAGCACCGGGGAGCTGTTTTTT. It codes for CASGRTSTGELFF.

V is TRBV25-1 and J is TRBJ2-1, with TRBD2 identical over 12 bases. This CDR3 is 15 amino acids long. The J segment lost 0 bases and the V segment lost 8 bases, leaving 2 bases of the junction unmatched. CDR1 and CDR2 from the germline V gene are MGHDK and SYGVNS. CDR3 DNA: TGTGCCAGCGGACTAGCGGGGAGCTCCTACAATGAGCAGTTCTTC. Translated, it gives CASGLAGSSYNEQFF.

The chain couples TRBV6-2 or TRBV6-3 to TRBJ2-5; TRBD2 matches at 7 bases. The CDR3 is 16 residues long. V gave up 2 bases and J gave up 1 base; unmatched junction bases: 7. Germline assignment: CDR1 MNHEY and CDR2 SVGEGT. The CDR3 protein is CASSYLGEGTQETQYF. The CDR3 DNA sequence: TGTGCCAGCAGTTACCTTGGGGAGGGGACCCAAGAGACCCAGTACTTC.

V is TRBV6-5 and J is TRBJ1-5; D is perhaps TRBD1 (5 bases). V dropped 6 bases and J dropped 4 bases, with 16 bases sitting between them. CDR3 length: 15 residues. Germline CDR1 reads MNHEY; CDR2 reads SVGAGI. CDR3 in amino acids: CASRTGGNVNQPQHF. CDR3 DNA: TGTGCCAGCAGAACGGGGGGTAATGTTAATCAGCCCCAGCATTTT.

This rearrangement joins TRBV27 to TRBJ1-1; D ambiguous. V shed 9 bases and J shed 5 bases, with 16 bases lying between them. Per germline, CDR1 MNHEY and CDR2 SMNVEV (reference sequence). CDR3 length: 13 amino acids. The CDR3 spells CASSAGRDTEAFF. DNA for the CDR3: TGTGCCAGTTCAGCCGGGAGGGATACTGAAGCTTTCTTT.

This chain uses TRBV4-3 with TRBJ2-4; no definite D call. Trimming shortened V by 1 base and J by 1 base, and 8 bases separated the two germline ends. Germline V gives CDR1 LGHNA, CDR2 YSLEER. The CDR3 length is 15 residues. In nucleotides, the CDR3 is TGCGCCAGCAGCCAAGGAGCACTGGCCAAAAACATTCAGTACTTC. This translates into CASSQGALAKNIQYF.

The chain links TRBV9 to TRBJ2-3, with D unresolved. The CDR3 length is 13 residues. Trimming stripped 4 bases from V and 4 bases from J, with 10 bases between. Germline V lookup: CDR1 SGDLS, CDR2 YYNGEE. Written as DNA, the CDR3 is TGTGCCAGCAGCCTCCCCCCCTCAGATACGCAGTATTTT. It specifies CASSLPPSDTQYF.

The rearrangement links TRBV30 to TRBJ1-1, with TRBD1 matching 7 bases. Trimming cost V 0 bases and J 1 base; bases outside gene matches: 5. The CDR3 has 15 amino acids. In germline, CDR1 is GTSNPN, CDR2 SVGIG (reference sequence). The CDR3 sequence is CAWSVLGTENTEAFF. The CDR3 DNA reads TGTGCCTGGAGTGTACTAGGGACAGAGAACACTGAAGCTTTCTTT.

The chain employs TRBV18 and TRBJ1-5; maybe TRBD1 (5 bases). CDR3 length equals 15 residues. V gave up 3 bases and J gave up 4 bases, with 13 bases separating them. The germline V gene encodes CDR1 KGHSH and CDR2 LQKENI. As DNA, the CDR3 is TGTGCCAGCTCACCCGCGCAGGGAGGGAATCAGCCCCAGCATTTT. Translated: CASSPAQGGNQPQHF.

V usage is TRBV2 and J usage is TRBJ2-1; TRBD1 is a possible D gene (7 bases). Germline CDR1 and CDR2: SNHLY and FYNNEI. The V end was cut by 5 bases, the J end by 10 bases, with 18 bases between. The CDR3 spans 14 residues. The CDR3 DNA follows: TGTGCCAGCAGTTCTCAGGGGGGAATCGGGGAGCAGTTCTTC. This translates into CASSSQGGIGEQFF.

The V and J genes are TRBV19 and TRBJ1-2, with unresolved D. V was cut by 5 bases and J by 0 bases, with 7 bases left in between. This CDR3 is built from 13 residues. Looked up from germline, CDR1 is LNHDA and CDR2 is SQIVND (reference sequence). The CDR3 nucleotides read TGTGCCAGTAGTTTACTGCCTAACTATGGCTACACCTTC. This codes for CASSLLPNYGYTF. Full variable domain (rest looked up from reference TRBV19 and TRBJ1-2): DGGITQSPKYLFRKEGQNVTLSCEQNLNHDAMYWYRQDPGQGLRLIYYSQIVNDFQKGDIAEGYSVSREKKESFPLTVTSAQKNPTAFYLCASSLLPNYGYTFGSGTRLTVV.

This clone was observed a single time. Here the CDR3 reads CASSQDHRGYNYGYTF. The CDR3 coding sequence is TGTGCCAGCAGCCAGGACCACAGGGGATATAACTATGGCTACACCTTC. The gene calls are TRBV4-2 and TRBJ1-2; 7 bases agree with TRBD1. The CDR3 has 16 residues. The germline V gene encodes CDR1 LGHNA and CDR2 YNFKEQ. V trimming: 3 bases; J trimming: 1 base; junction bases outside the gene matches: 8.

The CDR3 DNA reads TGCAGTGCTAGTGGTGGGGGGTATAGCAATCAGCCCCAGCATTTT. Translating gives CSASGGGYSNQPQHF. This sequence joins TRBV20-1 and TRBJ1-5; TRBD1 is a possible D gene (5 bases). The germline gives CDR1 DFQATT, CDR2 SNEGSKA (reference sequence). Trimming pared 3 bases from V and 0 bases from J, leaving 12 bases between. The CDR3 has 15 residues.

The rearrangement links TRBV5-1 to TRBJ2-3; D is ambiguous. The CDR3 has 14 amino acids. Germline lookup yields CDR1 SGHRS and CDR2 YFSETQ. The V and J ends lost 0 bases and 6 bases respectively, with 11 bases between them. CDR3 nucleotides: TGCGCCAGCAGCTTGGGTCAGGCCGGTGATACGCAGTATTTT. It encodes CASSLGQAGDTQYF.

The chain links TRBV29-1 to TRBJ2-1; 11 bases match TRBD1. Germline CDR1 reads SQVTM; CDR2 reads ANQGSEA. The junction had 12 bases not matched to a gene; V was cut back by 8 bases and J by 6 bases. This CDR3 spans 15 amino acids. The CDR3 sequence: CSIIRGTGGFNEQFF. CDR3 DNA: TGCAGCATTATCCGTGGGACAGGGGGATTCAATGAGCAGTTCTTC.